Following are 14 T cell receptor beta chains from one sample sequenced in a study of cytomegalovirus exposure and HLA in healthy donors. The PCR contained 60 Vbeta and 13 Jbeta primers. The protocol was immunoSEQ multiplex PCR, while the TCRdb copy is restricted to in-frame clones and leaves out a portion. The repertoire holds 110,000 to 150,000 clones, about 80% seen once, with less than 1.5% in the top ten. Material: PBMCs. Receptors were obtained from a male donor in good health and CMV-seropositive.

This chain joins TRBV11-2 and TRBJ2-5; D is ambiguous. The V end was cut by 0 bases, the J end by 5 bases, with 13 bases between. The CDR3 runs 15 residues. CDR1 is SGHAT and CDR2 is FQNNGV in the germline V gene. CDR3 protein: CASSLEFQARETQYF. The CDR3 nucleotides are TGTGCCAGCAGCTTAGAATTTCAAGCTAGGGAGACCCAGTACTTC. Variable domain in full (rest from reference TRBV11-2 and TRBJ2-5): EAGVAQSPRYKIIEKRQSVAFWCNPISGHATLYWYQQILGQGPKLLIQFQNNGVVDDSQLPKDRFSAERLKGVDSTLKIQPAKLEDSAVYLCASSLEFQARETQYFGPGTRLLVL.

The J gene is TRBJ2-5, the V gene TRBV28; 7 bases match TRBD1. The junction had 10 bases not matched to a gene; V was cut back by 5 bases and J by 1 base. CDR3 length equals 16 residues. CDR1 is MDHEN and CDR2 is SYDVKM in the germline V gene. The CDR3 loop reads CASSLGQSGVQETQYF. CDR3 coding DNA: TGTGCCAGCAGTCTGGGACAGTCAGGGGTCCAAGAGACCCAGTACTTC.

The chain uses TRBV19 and TRBJ2-7; 9 bases line up with TRBD1. With V trimmed by 5 bases and J by 5 bases, 7 bases remained unmatched. Looked up from germline, CDR1 is LNHDA and CDR2 is SQIVND (reference sequence). CDR3 length: 14 residues. The CDR3 loop is CASSPWTGADEQYF. The CDR3 DNA follows: TGTGCCAGTAGTCCATGGACAGGGGCAGACGAGCAGTACTTC.

This chain links TRBV4-3 with TRBJ2-2, with 10 nucleotides matching TRBD2. The junction had 1 base not matched to a gene; V was cut back by 0 bases and J by 6 bases. Per germline, CDR1 LGHNA and CDR2 YSLEER. This CDR3 is built from 15 residues. The CDR3 loop reads CASSQEGTSAGELFF. CDR3 in DNA: TGCGCCAGCAGCCAAGAGGGGACTAGCGCCGGGGAGCTGTTTTTT.

The CDR3 sequence: CASSSGNEKLFF. CDR3 coding DNA: TGCGCCAGCAGCTCGGGTAATGAAAAACTGTTTTTT. J is TRBJ1-4 and V is TRBV5-1, with D unresolved. The CDR3 extends over 12 amino acids. V was trimmed by 3 bases and J by 4 bases, leaving 4 bases between them. Germline CDR1 and CDR2: SGHRS and YFSETQ.

V usage is TRBV2 and J usage is TRBJ2-5; the D gene is possibly TRBD1 (5 bases). Germline CDR1 SNHLY, CDR2 FYNNEI. CDR3 length equals 13 residues. The V and J ends lost 7 bases and 5 bases respectively, with 14 bases between them. The CDR3 bases are TGTGCCAGCAAAGCAGGGTTTGAGGAGACCCAGTACTTC. Protein sequence: CASKAGFEETQYF.

The rearrangement links TRBV7-6 to TRBJ2-7; 10 bases match TRBD2. The CDR3 has 15 residues. The germline V gene has CDR1 SGHVS and CDR2 FNYEAQ. With 5 bases clipped from V and 3 bases from J, the junction kept 7 bases outside the gene matches. DNA of the CDR3: TGTGCCAGCAGCCCCCAGGCTAGCGGGAGCTACGAGCAGTACTTC. Translated, it gives CASSPQASGSYEQYF.

This clone was counted only a few times. The rearrangement links TRBV29-1 to TRBJ1-1; no definite D call. Germline CDR1 reads SQVTM; CDR2 reads ANQGSEA. CDR3 size: 14 residues. V gave up 3 bases and J gave up 0 bases, with 11 bases separating them. CDR3 sequence (DNA): TGCAGCGTTGAGTTAGGCGGTGTGAACACTGAAGCTTTCTTT. It is translated as CSVELGGVNTEAFF.

This clone came up a few times. V and J are TRBV19 and TRBJ2-7, with 9 bases that match TRBD2. Germline CDR1 is LNHDA and CDR2 is SQIVND (reference sequence). J was trimmed by 7 bases and V by 3 bases; bases with no gene match: 10. The CDR3 is made up of 15 amino acids. CDR3 sequence: CASSISASGTTEQYF. For the CDR3, the DNA is TGTGCCAGTAGTATTTCGGCTAGCGGGACAACTGAGCAGTACTTC.

This clone was seen a handful of times. The chain uses TRBV10-2 and TRBJ1-5, with no clear D. The V end was cut by 6 bases, the J end by 0 bases, with 24 bases between. The CDR3 runs to 19 residues. Germline V gene lookup returns CDR1 WSHSY and CDR2 SAAADI. The CDR3 coding sequence is TGCGCCAGCAGCTCCCCCCCCGAGACTCCACGGGGTAGCAATCAGCCCCAGCATTTT. Protein sequence: CASSSPPETPRGSNQPQHF.

V and J are TRBV6-1 and TRBJ1-5; TRBD1 is a possible D gene (6 bases). Germline V gene data show CDR1 as MNHNS and CDR2 as SASEGT. V lost 3 bases and J 0 bases, leaving 12 bases between the germline ends. The CDR3 is 16 amino acids. The CDR3 region is CASSETGDNSNQPQHF. In DNA form, the CDR3 reads TGTGCCAGCAGTGAGACAGGAGACAATAGCAATCAGCCCCAGCATTTT.

This clone was seen a few times. The gene calls are TRBV7-3 and TRBJ2-1; 9 nucleotides match TRBD2. V lost 5 bases to trimming and J lost 6 bases; unmatched junction nucleotides: 8. The length of the CDR3 is 15 residues. From germline, CDR1 is SGHTA and CDR2 FQGTGA. For the CDR3, the DNA is TGTGCCAGCAGCGCTGGGACTAGCCACCGCAATGAGCAGTTCTTC. It encodes CASSAGTSHRNEQFF.

This chain joins TRBV10-3 and TRBJ2-7; perhaps TRBD1 as D (5 bases). CDR3 size: 15 residues. Between the trimmed V and J ends, which lost 4 bases and 2 bases, there was a span of 15 bases. CDR1 is ENHRY and CDR2 is SYGVKD in the germline V gene. This CDR3 is CAISAQTDTTYEQYF. The CDR3 bases are TGTGCCATCAGTGCCCAGACAGATACTACCTACGAGCAGTACTTC.

The chain links TRBV4-1 to TRBJ2-7; the match to TRBD1 covers 8 bases. The CDR3 length is 16 residues. The trim removed 1 base at V and 0 bases at J, leaving 5 bases unmatched. The germline V gene has CDR1 MGHRA and CDR2 YSYEKL. The CDR3 DNA follows: TGCGCCAGCAGCCAAGTCTTAGGGACAGGCTCCTACGAGCAGTACTTC. Translation gives CASSQVLGTGSYEQYF.